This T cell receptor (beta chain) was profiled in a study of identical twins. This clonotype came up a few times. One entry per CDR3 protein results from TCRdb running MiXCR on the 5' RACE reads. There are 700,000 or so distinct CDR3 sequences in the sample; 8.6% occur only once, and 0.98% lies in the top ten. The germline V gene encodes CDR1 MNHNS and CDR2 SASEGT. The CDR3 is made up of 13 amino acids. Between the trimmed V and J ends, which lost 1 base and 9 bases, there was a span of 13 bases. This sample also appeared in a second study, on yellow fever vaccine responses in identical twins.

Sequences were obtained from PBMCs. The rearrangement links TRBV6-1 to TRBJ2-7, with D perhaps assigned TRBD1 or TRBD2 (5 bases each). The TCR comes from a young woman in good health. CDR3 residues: CASSEGGRLAQYF. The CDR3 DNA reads TGTGCCAGCAGTGAAGGGGGACGGCTGGCGCAGTACTTC.